The 32 T cell receptor beta chains below were found in one sample sequenced in a study of early T cells in non-severe SARS-CoV-2 infection. TCRdb passed the 5' RACE reads through MiXCR, listing each CDR3 protein once. The sample holds about 40,000 distinct CDR3 sequences, 20% to 25% seen once. The starting material was whole blood, obtained at baseline. The receptor set was obtained from an adult who was a healthcare worker with PCR-confirmed SARS-CoV-2 infection or an uninfected control (not recorded which).

The sample holds a few counts of this clonotype. V usage is TRBV19 and J usage is TRBJ1-5; TRBD1 is a possible D gene (5 bases). The germline CDR1 and CDR2 sequences are LNHDA and SQIVND (reference sequence). V was trimmed by 6 bases and J by 2 bases, leaving 11 bases between them. CDR3 length equals 14 residues. CDR3 sequence (DNA): TGTGCCAGTAGAGTAGGGGCTGGCAATCAGCCCCAGCATTTT. Translating it yields CASRVGAGNQPQHF.

In this sample, this clonotype turned up a few times. The chain joins TRBV27 to TRBJ1-1; 9 nucleotides line up with TRBD1. V shed 7 bases and J 5 bases; nucleotides not matched to a gene: 5. The CDR3 spans 13 residues. CDR1 and CDR2 (germline): MNHEY, SMNVEV (reference sequence). In DNA form, the CDR3 reads TGTGCCAGCAAACAGGGGGCGCGGACTGAAGCTTTCTTT. This translates into CASKQGARTEAFF.

This clonotype came up a few times. This chain uses TRBV7-9 with TRBJ1-2; 8 bases agree with TRBD1. Germline trimming cut 5 bases from V and 3 bases from J; bases unmatched to any gene: 2. The CDR3 runs 13 residues. The germline gives CDR1 SEHNR, CDR2 FQNEAQ (reference sequence). CDR3 bases: TGTGCCAGCAGCACAGGGGGGTACTATGGCTACACCTTC. It yields the protein CASSTGGYYGYTF.

V usage is TRBV10-3 and J usage is TRBJ1-1; a weak D match, TRBD1 (6 bases). Germline loops: CDR1 ENHRY, CDR2 SYGVKD. V was pared by 2 bases and J by 11 bases, with 18 bases between. The CDR3 has 14 residues. CDR3 loop: CAISEQILQGWAFF. CDR3 in DNA: TGTGCCATCAGTGAGCAAATTCTACAGGGATGGGCTTTCTTT.

The V and J genes are TRBV5-4 and TRBJ1-1; D may be TRBD1 (5 bases). The CDR3 extends over 16 amino acids. Germline CDR1 is SGHNT and CDR2 is YYREEE (reference sequence). V lost 2 bases to trimming and J lost 1 base, with 15 bases between them. CDR3 in amino acids: CASSFLLSTANTEAFF. The CDR3 region has the DNA TGTGCCAGCAGCTTCCTGCTGTCGACAGCGAACACTGAAGCTTTCTTT.

This chain connects TRBV15 to TRBJ2-7, with 7 bases that match TRBD1. This CDR3 is 16 amino acids long. Losses at the gene ends were 5 bases for V and 4 bases for J; bases not matched to a gene: 14. Germline loops: CDR1 LNHNV, CDR2 YYDKDF (reference sequence). The CDR3 nucleotides read TGTGCCACCAGCGGCCCGGGACAGCTGGCTTTGTACGAGCAGTACTTC. Its translation is CATSGPGQLALYEQYF.

V and J are TRBV7-9 and TRBJ1-2; no definite D call. CDR3 length: 13 residues. The ends were cut back, 8 bases at V and 2 bases at J, with 12 bases in the middle. The germline CDR1 and CDR2 sequences are SEHNR and FQNEAQ (reference sequence). The CDR3, as DNA: TGTGCCAGCGGGCGGGAGGGCAACTATGGCTACACCTTC. Its protein is CASGREGNYGYTF.

This clonotype was seen repeatedly, ten times or more. The chain has TRBV6-5 and TRBJ2-3, with D perhaps TRBD1 or TRBD2 (5 bases each). Germline CDR1 reads MNHEY; CDR2 reads SVGAGI. The CDR3 is made up of 13 amino acids. The V end was cut by 8 bases, the J end by 2 bases, with 11 bases between. CDR3 protein: CASQGSVTDTQYF. The CDR3, as DNA: TGTGCCAGCCAGGGTAGCGTCACAGATACGCAGTATTTT.

This chain uses TRBV4-1 with TRBJ1-5; TRBD1 agrees at 9 bases. With 2 bases clipped from V and 4 bases from J, the junction kept 6 bases outside the gene matches. The CDR3 spans 16 residues. Germline assignment: CDR1 MGHRA and CDR2 YSYEKL. CDR3 in DNA: TGCGCCAGCAGCCAAAAGTCGGGACAGGGTAATCAGCCCCAGCATTTT. Protein product: CASSQKSGQGNQPQHF.

This clonotype appeared a few times. V usage is TRBV10-3 and J usage is TRBJ1-2; no reliable D call. This CDR3 spans 13 amino acids. Trimming cost V 0 bases and J 5 bases, with 7 bases left between them. CDR1 and CDR2 from the germline V gene are ENHRY and SYGVKD. The CDR3 sequence: CAISESREYGYTF. Here the CDR3 DNA reads TGTGCCATCAGTGAGTCTCGAGAGTATGGCTACACCTTC.

V and J are TRBV7-6 and TRBJ2-1, with D tentatively TRBD1 or TRBD2 (5 bases each). Trimming cost V 5 bases and J 2 bases, with 13 bases left between them. The germline gives CDR1 SGHVS, CDR2 FNYEAQ. The CDR3 sequence is 15 residues long. The CDR3 here is CASSPPGHTYNEQFF. CDR3 coding DNA: TGTGCCAGCAGCCCGCCGGGGCATACCTACAATGAGCAGTTCTTC.

V gene TRBV19 combines with J gene TRBJ2-2; 8 nucleotides line up with TRBD1. Germline lookup yields CDR1 LNHDA and CDR2 SQIVND (reference sequence). V gave up 2 bases and J gave up 1 base; unmatched junction bases: 3. The CDR3 has 16 amino acids. In nucleotides, the CDR3 is TGTGCCAGTAGTATACTTGGGACAGGGAACACCGGGGAGCTGTTTTTT. Translated: CASSILGTGNTGELFF.

This clonotype was found a few times. The CDR3 region is CASSSTGTEAYEQYF. The CDR3, as DNA: TGTGCCAGCAGCTCTACCGGGACAGAAGCCTACGAGCAGTACTTC. The rearrangement joins TRBV7-9 to TRBJ2-7; TRBD1 matches at 7 bases. This CDR3 region has 15 residues. From germline, CDR1 is SEHNR and CDR2 FQNEAQ (reference sequence). With 4 bases clipped from V and 2 bases from J, the junction kept 8 bases outside the gene matches.

This clonotype has at least ten counts. CDR3 in DNA: TGCGCCAGCAGTGAGTCGACAGGTAGCACAGATACGCAGTATTTT. Translation: CASSESTGSTDTQYF. The chain carries TRBV10-1 and TRBJ2-3; weak D call: TRBD1 (6 bases). Germline lookup yields CDR1 WNHNN and CDR2 SYGVQD (reference sequence). Between the trimmed V and J ends, which lost 0 bases and 0 bases, there was a span of 7 bases. This CDR3 has 15 amino acids.

The gene calls are TRBV7-8 and TRBJ2-5; maybe TRBD2 (6 bases). The V end was cut by 5 bases, the J end by 3 bases, with 19 bases between. Germline-derived CDR1 and CDR2 are SGHVS and FQNEAQ. The CDR3 covers 16 residues. CDR3: CASSILSGLGEETQYF. CDR3 in DNA: TGTGCCAGCAGCATCCTTAGCGGTTTGGGGGAAGAGACCCAGTACTTC.

This clonotype was found a few times. V usage is TRBV27 and J usage is TRBJ1-2, with D possibly being TRBD1 (5 bases). This CDR3 is built from 14 residues. V gave up 5 bases and J gave up 4 bases, with 14 bases separating them. Germline lookup yields CDR1 MNHEY and CDR2 SMNVEV (reference sequence). In DNA, the CDR3 is TGTGCCAGCAGTGAGACAGCGAACATCTATGGCTACACCTTC. It encodes CASSETANIYGYTF.

The chain uses TRBV21-1 and TRBJ2-2; TRBD2, the D gene given by the table, was not confirmed from the DNA. TRBV21-1 is classified as a pseudogene. This CDR3 is built from 15 residues. CDR3: CASSKGEREAGELFF. CDR3 DNA sequence: TGTGCCAGCAGCAAAGGGGAAAGGGAGGCCGGGGAGCTGTTTTTT.

The chain joins TRBV19 to TRBJ1-5; no firm D call. The CDR3 spans 13 residues. Looked up from germline, CDR1 is LNHDA and CDR2 is SQIVND (reference sequence). The ends were cut back, 0 bases at V and 7 bases at J, with 7 bases in the middle. Written as DNA, the CDR3 is TGTGCCAGTAGTATAGACGTGCCCCAGCCCCAGCATTTT. Protein product: CASSIDVPQPQHF.

The rearrangement joins TRBV5-1 to TRBJ2-7; weak D call: TRBD2 (6 bases). The V gene lost 4 bases and the J gene lost 5 bases, with 13 bases spanning the gap. Germline CDR1 and CDR2: SGHRS and YFSETQ. This CDR3 is built from 13 residues. The CDR3 reads CASSPDGSDEQYF. Here the CDR3 DNA reads TGCGCCAGCAGCCCAGACGGGAGCGACGAGCAGTACTTC. Full variable domain (missing parts from reference TRBV5-1 and TRBJ2-7): KAGVTQTPRYLIKTRGQQVTLSCSPISGHRSVSWYQQTPGQGLQFLFEYFSETQRNKGNFPGRFSGRQFSNSRSEMNVSTLELGDSALYLCASSPDGSDEQYFGPGTRLTVT.

The chain carries TRBV6-4 and TRBJ2-2, with 9 bases matching TRBD1. The J segment lost 3 bases and the V segment lost 6 bases, leaving 5 bases of the junction unmatched. CDR3 length: 15 amino acids. The germline V gene encodes CDR1 MRHNA and CDR2 SNTAGT. CDR3 bases: TGTGCCAGCAGGAGGGACAGGGCGGACACCGGGGAGCTGTTTTTT. Translated: CASRRDRADTGELFF.

The chain joins TRBV12-3 or TRBV12-4 to TRBJ2-5; TRBD1 might be the D (5 bases). Deletions cut 10 bases from V and 5 bases from J, with 14 bases between. CDR3 length equals 12 residues. CDR3 DNA: TGTGCCACTTCGCAGGGCTTGGAGACCCAGTACTTC. It translates to CATSQGLETQYF.

V and J are TRBV10-3 and TRBJ1-6; TRBD1 is a possible D gene (5 bases). Per the germline V gene, CDR1 is ENHRY and CDR2 is SYGVKD. The CDR3 length is 16 residues. Trimming took 4 bases from V and 8 from J, leaving 18 bases between them. CDR3 residues: CAISGGTGTGYSPLHF. CDR3 bases: TGTGCCATCAGTGGGGGTACCGGGACCGGATATTCACCCCTCCACTTT.

The chain employs TRBV14 and TRBJ1-6; 8 bases are shared with TRBD1. V trimming: 3 bases; J trimming: 10 bases; junction bases outside the gene matches: 2. The CDR3 spans 13 residues. In germline, CDR1 is SGHDN, CDR2 FVKESK. CDR3 bases: TGTGCCAGCAGCCAGACAGGGGAATCACCCCTCCACTTT. It translates to CASSQTGESPLHF.

The rearrangement uses TRBV4-1 and TRBJ1-4, with D unclear. Germline V gives CDR1 MGHRA, CDR2 YSYEKL. The ends were cut back, 3 bases at V and 8 bases at J, with 19 bases in the middle. This CDR3 has 16 residues. The CDR3 sequence: CASSQGKALSWEKLFF. In DNA, the CDR3 is TGCGCCAGCAGCCAGGGCAAGGCCCTGAGTTGGGAAAAACTGTTTTTT.

This rearrangement joins TRBV6-5 to TRBJ2-7, with 8 bases lining up with TRBD1. The trim removed 0 bases at V and 4 bases at J, leaving 8 bases unmatched. The CDR3 length is 16 residues. The germline V gene has CDR1 MNHEY and CDR2 SVGAGI. CDR3 DNA sequence: TGTGCCAGCAGTTACTCTCCGGGACAGGACGGGTACGAGCAGTACTTC. It codes for CASSYSPGQDGYEQYF.

This clonotype appeared a few times. This chain uses TRBV9 with TRBJ2-1; maybe TRBD1 (6 bases). The germline V gene encodes CDR1 SGDLS and CDR2 YYNGEE. This CDR3 contains 15 residues. Trimming removed 4 bases from V and 5 bases from J, with 16 bases in between. In nucleotides, the CDR3 is TGTGCCAGCAGCCCGCCGGGACAAACCCACAATGAGCAGTTCTTC. Its translation is CASSPPGQTHNEQFF.

The V and J genes are TRBV3-1 and TRBJ2-2; tentatively, D is TRBD2 (6 bases). CDR1 LGHDT and CDR2 YNNKEL come from the germline V gene (reference sequence). V was pared by 2 bases and J by 4 bases, with 11 bases between. This CDR3 is 15 amino acids long. The CDR3 reads CASSQRGAGTGELFF. The CDR3 nucleotides read TGTGCCAGCAGCCAACGCGGGGCGGGCACCGGGGAGCTGTTTTTT.

The chain combines TRBV7-2 with TRBJ2-1, with D possibly matching TRBD1 (6 bases). V lost 5 bases, J lost 6 bases, and 14 bases lay in between. This CDR3 has 14 amino acids. Germline loops: CDR1 SGHTA, CDR2 FQGNSA. The CDR3 DNA reads as TGTGCCAGCAGCGTACAGGGTCTGGGCAATGAGCAGTTCTTC. Translating it yields CASSVQGLGNEQFF.

V and J are TRBV23-1 and TRBJ1-4; D may be TRBD1 (5 bases). TRBV23-1 is marked as an open reading frame, function uncertain. The CDR3 is 17 amino acids. The germline V and J ends were trimmed by 3 bases and 3 bases, with 17 bases remaining between them. The CDR3: CASSQTGTDKANEKLFF. The CDR3 coding sequence is TGCGCCAGCAGTCAGACCGGGACGGATAAAGCTAATGAAAAACTGTTTTTT.

This clonotype was seen ten or more times. The chain is built from TRBV20-1 and TRBJ1-1; 11 bases agree with TRBD1. Looked up from germline, CDR1 is DFQATT and CDR2 is SNEGSKA (reference sequence). The trim removed 1 base at V and 4 bases at J, leaving 5 bases unmatched. The CDR3 extends over 15 amino acids. CDR3 coding DNA: TGCAGTGCTAGAGTTTTAGGGACAGGGGGCACTGAAGCTTTCTTT. Its protein is CSARVLGTGGTEAFF.

Relative to its sample, this clonotype is medium-sized. The V and J genes are TRBV10-3 and TRBJ2-1; no clear D. Trimming removed 3 bases at V and 9 bases at J, with 15 bases between. This CDR3 has 14 residues. The germline V gene has CDR1 ENHRY and CDR2 SYGVKD. The CDR3 region is CAISDNPKGGEQFF. The CDR3 nucleotides are TGTGCCATCAGTGACAACCCGAAGGGTGGTGAGCAGTTCTTC.

The chain is built from TRBV20-1 and TRBJ1-1; D not resolved. CDR3 length: 11 amino acids. Deletions cut 2 bases from V and 5 bases from J, with 6 bases between. Germline assignment: CDR1 DFQATT and CDR2 SNEGSKA (reference sequence). The CDR3 spells CSARSLTEAFF. The CDR3 bases are TGCAGTGCTAGATCGTTAACTGAAGCTTTCTTT.